Described below is a single TCR beta chain sequence and its context. The antigen remains undetermined. These data belong to a study of cytomegalovirus exposure and HLA in healthy donors. About the study: Researchers previously reported finding about 110 million unique TCR beta sequences from about 170 million T cells.

General study points: It was assumed in the presence/absence analyses that sequencing depth was roughly uniform across donors. Most TCR sequences were seen very rarely across donors, but some public TCRs occurred in many.

V shed 6 bases and J 3 bases; nucleotides not matched to a gene: 4. The length of the CDR3 is 14 residues. Germline V gene lookup returns CDR1 MDHEN and CDR2 SYDVKM. The PCR made use of 60 Vbeta and 13 Jbeta primers. Using immunoSEQ multiplex PCR, the repertoire was profiled, and TCRdb retains in-frame clones only, with some absent. This sample has about 100,000 clones, with 65% to 75% found just once. The specimen was PBMCs. This rearrangement joins TRBV28 to TRBJ2-7; 11 nucleotides match TRBD2. The sequence derives from a woman aged 18-29 years in good health and CMV-seropositive. CDR3 in amino acids: CASRTGTSGYEQYF. Written as DNA, the CDR3 is TGTGCCAGCAGAACCGGGACTAGCGGCTACGAGCAGTACTTC.